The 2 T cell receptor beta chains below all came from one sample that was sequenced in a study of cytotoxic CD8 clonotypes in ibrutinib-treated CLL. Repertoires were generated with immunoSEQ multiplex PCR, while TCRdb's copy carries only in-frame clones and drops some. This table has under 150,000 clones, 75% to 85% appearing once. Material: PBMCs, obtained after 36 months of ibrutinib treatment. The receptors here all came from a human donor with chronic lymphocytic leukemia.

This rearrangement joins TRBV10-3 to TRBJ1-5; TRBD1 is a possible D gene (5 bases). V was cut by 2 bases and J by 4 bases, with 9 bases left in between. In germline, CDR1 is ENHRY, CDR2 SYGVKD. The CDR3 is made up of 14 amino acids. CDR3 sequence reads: CAISEEGRNQPQHF. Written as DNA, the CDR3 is TGTGCCATCAGTGAGGAGGGGAGAAATCAGCCCCAGCATTTT.

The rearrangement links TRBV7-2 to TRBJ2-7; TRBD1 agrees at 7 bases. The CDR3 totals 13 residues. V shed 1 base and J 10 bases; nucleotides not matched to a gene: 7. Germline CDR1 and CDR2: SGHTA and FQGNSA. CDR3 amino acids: CASSLDTDREQYF. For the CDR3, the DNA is TGTGCCAGCAGCTTAGATACTGACAGGGAACAGTACTTC.